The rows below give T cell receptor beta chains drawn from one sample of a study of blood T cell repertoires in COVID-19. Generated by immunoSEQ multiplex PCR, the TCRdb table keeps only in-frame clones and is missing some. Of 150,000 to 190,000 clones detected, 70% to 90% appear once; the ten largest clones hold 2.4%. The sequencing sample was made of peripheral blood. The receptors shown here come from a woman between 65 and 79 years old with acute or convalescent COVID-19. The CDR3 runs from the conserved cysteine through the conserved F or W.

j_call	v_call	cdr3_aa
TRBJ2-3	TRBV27	CASSLSASTDTQYF
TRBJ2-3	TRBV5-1	CASSSGQGAQTDTQYF
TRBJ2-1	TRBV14	CASSRRGAGAYNEQFF
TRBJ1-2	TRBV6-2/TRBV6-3	CASSSRYNYGYTF
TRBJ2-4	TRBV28	CASTLAGQGPAKNIQYF
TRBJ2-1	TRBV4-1	CASSQARTGPGHEQFF
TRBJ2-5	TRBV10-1	CASRGQGGETQYF
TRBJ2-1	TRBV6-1	CASSETGWQYNEQFF
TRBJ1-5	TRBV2	CASRGTGNNQPQHF
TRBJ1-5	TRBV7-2	CASKGDSSFNQPQHF
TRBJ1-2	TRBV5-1	CASTRTGGDSGYTF
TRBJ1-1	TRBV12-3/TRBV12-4	CASRGPGTEAFF
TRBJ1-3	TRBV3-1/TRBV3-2	CASSQTGAGNTIYF
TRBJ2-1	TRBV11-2	CASSLQGAHNEQFF
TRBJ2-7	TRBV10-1	CASSEWGTAADEQYF
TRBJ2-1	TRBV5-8	CASTSPGTGGWNEQFF
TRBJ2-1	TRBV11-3	CASSLNRGSYNEQFF
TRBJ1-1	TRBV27	CASSLSRVLNTEAFF
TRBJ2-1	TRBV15	CATSRDGGGLYNEQFF
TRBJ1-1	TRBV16	CASRVGGNTEAFF
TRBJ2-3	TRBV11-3	CASSPISGGPDTQYF
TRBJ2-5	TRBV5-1	CASSLESGGRQETQYF
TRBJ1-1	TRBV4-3	CASSQDNGGAFF
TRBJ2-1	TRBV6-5	CASRTTSGTGNEQFF
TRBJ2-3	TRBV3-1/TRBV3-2	CASSTGQGGTDTQYF
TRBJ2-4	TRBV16	CASSQSKLEGIQYF
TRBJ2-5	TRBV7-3	CASSPGLAGNQETQYF
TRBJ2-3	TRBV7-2	CASSNRAGLTDTQYF
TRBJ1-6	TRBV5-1	CASRQGQSSYNSPLHF
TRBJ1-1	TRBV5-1	CASRGTGFNTNTEAFF
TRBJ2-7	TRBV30	CAWSVYRDYEQYF
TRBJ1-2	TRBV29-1	CSVEDSLSYGYTF
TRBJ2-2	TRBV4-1	CARSRPGGRPNTGELFF
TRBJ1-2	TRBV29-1	CSVGTDLGGYTF
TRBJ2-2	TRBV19	CASSTGLAGELFF
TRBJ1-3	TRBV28	CASSLGQHSGNTIYF
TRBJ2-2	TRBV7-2	CASSLVLTGELFF
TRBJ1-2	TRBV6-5	CASSPHRAGGYGYTF
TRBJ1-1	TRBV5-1	CASSLDARNTEAFF
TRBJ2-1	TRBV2	CASSFGTSGSRNEQFF
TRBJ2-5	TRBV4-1	CASSQGGGGETQYF
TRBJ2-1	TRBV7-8	CASSYRPEDEQFF